Presented here are 30 T cell receptor beta chains from one specimen sequenced in a study of cytomegalovirus exposure and HLA in healthy donors. 13 Jbeta primers and 60 Vbeta primers were used for the PCR. Sequenced by immunoSEQ multiplex PCR; TCRdb stores in-frame clones only, minus some. The data show around 170,000 clones, with 80% seen just once and roughly 1.4% held by the top ten. Material for sequencing was PBMCs. The receptors were gathered from a girl under 18 in good health and CMV-seropositive.

The rearrangement links TRBV10-1 to TRBJ2-7; TRBD1 agrees at 12 bases. The germline V gene encodes CDR1 WNHNN and CDR2 SYGVQD (reference sequence). Trimming cost V 0 bases and J 0 bases; bases outside gene matches: 9. The CDR3 consists of 19 residues. CDR3 region: CASSESYGTGGRSSYEQYF. The CDR3 DNA follows: TGCGCCAGCAGTGAGTCCTACGGGACAGGGGGCCGGAGCTCCTACGAGCAGTACTTC.

The V and J genes are TRBV5-1 and TRBJ2-2; 13 bases line up with TRBD2. J was trimmed by 5 bases and V by 2 bases; bases with no gene match: 6. The germline gives CDR1 SGHRS, CDR2 YFSETQ. The CDR3 is 17 residues long. The CDR3 DNA sequence: TGCGCCAGCAGCTTCCTAGGACTAGCGGGAGCGACCGGGGAGCTGTTTTTT. Its protein is CASSFLGLAGATGELFF.

This clone was seen just once. The chain combines TRBV27 with TRBJ2-7, with TRBD1 matching over 8 bases. V shed 3 bases, J shed 3 bases, and the junction held 1 base outside the gene matches. This CDR3 has 13 residues. The germline V gene encodes CDR1 MNHEY and CDR2 SMNVEV (reference sequence). CDR3 protein: CASSFGQGYEQYF. The CDR3 bases are TGTGCCAGCAGTTTCGGACAGGGCTACGAGCAGTACTTC.

This clone was counted between two and nine times. This sequence joins TRBV5-6 and TRBJ2-5, with TRBD1 matching 8 bases. Trimming took 4 bases from V and 5 from J; bases not matched to a gene: 7. CDR1 and CDR2 from the germline V gene are SGHDT and YYEEEE. The CDR3 consists of 14 residues. CDR3 protein: CASSLRQGRETQYF. The CDR3 DNA sequence: TGTGCCAGCAGCCTGAGACAGGGGAGGGAGACCCAGTACTTC.

The CDR3 loop is CASSSRTSGPNTGELFF. The CDR3, as DNA: TGTGCCAGCAGCTCCCGGACTAGCGGGCCCAACACCGGGGAGCTGTTTTTT. This sequence joins TRBV13 and TRBJ2-2; the match to TRBD2 covers 11 bases. Germline lookup yields CDR1 PRHDT and CDR2 FYEKMQ (reference sequence). The V and J ends lost 4 bases and 2 bases, in that order; junction bases with no gene match: 6. This CDR3 region has 17 residues.

This rearrangement joins TRBV5-6 to TRBJ2-7, with TRBD2 matching over 12 bases. Germline V lookup: CDR1 SGHDT, CDR2 YYEEEE. The CDR3 extends over 15 amino acids. The ends lost 4 bases at V and 1 base at J; junction bases unmatched: 3. The DNA of the CDR3 is TGTGCCAGCAGCACTGGACTAGCGGGATCCTACGAGCAGTACTTC. It codes for CASSTGLAGSYEQYF.

The CDR3: CASSLGGSTEAFF. The CDR3 DNA sequence: TGTGCCAGCAGCCTCGGAGGGAGCACTGAAGCTTTCTTT. The J gene is TRBJ1-1, the V gene TRBV7-3; D remains unclear. Germline V CDR1 and CDR2: SGHTA, FQGTGA. Trimming pared 5 bases from V and 4 bases from J, leaving 11 bases between. CDR3 length: 13 amino acids.

Turning to this clone: A junction end diverges from the germline sequence, so it may reflect a read error. The sample carries other DNA sequences with the same CDR3. The chain carries TRBV5-6 and TRBJ2-7; D uncertain. CDR3 size: 12 residues. The germline gives CDR1 SGHDT, CDR2 YYEEEE. The CDR3 protein is CASSSHTYEQYF. The CDR3 nucleotides are TGCGCCAGCAGCTCCCACACCTACGAGCAGTACTTC.

This chain connects TRBV5-1 to TRBJ2-7; 8 bases map to TRBD1. From germline, CDR1 is SGHRS and CDR2 YFSETQ. V gave up 4 bases and J gave up 2 bases; unmatched junction bases: 5. The CDR3 is 14 residues long. In nucleotides, the CDR3 is TGCGCCAGCAGCGAACAGGGGGGACCCTACGAGCAGTACTTC. Its protein is CASSEQGGPYEQYF.

This clone was seen just once. The chain uses TRBV10-1 and TRBJ2-3, with TRBD2 matching over 10 bases. CDR1 is WNHNN and CDR2 is SYGVQD in the germline V gene (reference sequence). Germline trimming cut 6 bases from V and 2 bases from J; bases unmatched to any gene: 14. This CDR3 spans 18 amino acids. The CDR3 DNA sequence: TGCGCCAGCAGCGACGGGGTTAGCGGGAGGACGTACACAGATACGCAGTATTTT. Its translation: CASSDGVSGRTYTDTQYF.

This chain uses TRBV15 with TRBJ1-1, with 8 bases matching TRBD1. J was trimmed by 3 bases and V by 3 bases; bases with no gene match: 0. Germline CDR1 is LNHNV and CDR2 is YYDKDF (reference sequence). This CDR3 region has 13 residues. This CDR3 reads CATSRDRDTEAFF. CDR3 bases: TGTGCCACCAGCAGGGACAGGGACACTGAAGCTTTCTTT. Full variable domain (remainder filled in from reference TRBV15 and TRBJ1-1): DAMVIQNPRYQVTQFGKPVTLSCSQTLNHNVMYWYQQKSSQAPKLLFHYYDKDFNNEADTPDNFQSRRPNTSFCFLDIRSPGLGDTAMYLCATSRDRDTEAFFGQGTRLTVV.

The chain combines TRBV30 with TRBJ2-5, with D possibly being TRBD2 (5 bases). The CDR3 loop spans 14 amino acids. V was pared by 1 base and J by 5 bases, with 14 bases between. Looked up from germline, CDR1 is GTSNPN and CDR2 is SVGIG (reference sequence). The CDR3 region is CAWSGTSTMETQYF. The CDR3 DNA follows: TGTGCCTGGAGTGGTACTAGTACGATGGAGACCCAGTACTTC.

This clone was detected once. The chain uses TRBV5-4 and TRBJ2-3, with D possibly being TRBD2 (6 bases). CDR1 is SGHNT and CDR2 is YYREEE in the germline V gene (reference sequence). V was pared by 3 bases and J by 1 base, with 15 bases between. CDR3 size: 16 residues. This CDR3 reads CASSSAARDGTDTQYF. CDR3 coding DNA: TGTGCCAGCAGCTCGGCGGCGCGGGATGGCACAGATACGCAGTATTTT.

The CDR3 sequence is CASSLVPGTGEGTEAFF. CDR3 bases: TGTGCCAGCAGCTTAGTACCGGGGACAGGGGAAGGCACTGAAGCTTTCTTT. This chain connects TRBV11-2 to TRBJ1-1; 10 positions agree with TRBD1. Germline trimming cut 1 base from V and 4 bases from J; bases unmatched to any gene: 9. This CDR3 contains 17 residues. Germline CDR1 SGHAT, CDR2 FQNNGV.

The chain employs TRBV27 and TRBJ2-7; D is perhaps TRBD2 (6 bases). V lost 2 bases and J lost 5, with 13 bases in between. The CDR3 consists of 14 residues. The germline V gene encodes CDR1 MNHEY and CDR2 SMNVEV (reference sequence). CDR3 protein: CASSLGGRPHEQYF. DNA for the CDR3: TGTGCCAGCAGTTTAGGGGGGAGACCCCACGAGCAGTACTTC.

This rearrangement joins TRBV7-9 to TRBJ1-1; D is ambiguous. The CDR3 has 14 amino acids. V was pared by 5 bases and J by 1 base, with 11 bases between. Germline V gives CDR1 SEHNR, CDR2 FQNEAQ (reference sequence). CDR3 bases: TGTGCCAGCAGCCCCGGAGAGGGGAACACTGAAGCTTTCTTT. Translated: CASSPGEGNTEAFF.

This chain connects TRBV15 to TRBJ1-1, with 12 bases lining up with TRBD1. The CDR3 loop spans 16 amino acids. Germline CDR1 is LNHNV and CDR2 is YYDKDF (reference sequence). J was trimmed by 10 bases and V by 1 base; bases with no gene match: 10. The CDR3 DNA follows: TGTGCCACCAGCAGAGCAGGGGGACAGGGGGCATTCGGAGCTTTCTTT. This gives the protein CATSRAGGQGAFGAFF.

The rearrangement uses TRBV4-2 and TRBJ1-2, with 10 bases that match TRBD1. The length of the CDR3 is 14 residues. Trimming at V came to 4 bases and at J to 3 bases, leaving 2 bases not matched to a gene. CDR1 LGHNA and CDR2 YNFKEQ come from the germline V gene. The CDR3 DNA follows: TGTGCCAGCAGCCGCGGGACAGGGGACTATGGCTACACCTTC. This translates into CASSRGTGDYGYTF.

This chain joins TRBV14 and TRBJ1-1; TRBD1 matches at 7 bases. The germline CDR1 and CDR2 sequences are SGHDN and FVKESK. Losses at the gene ends were 1 base for V and 11 bases for J; bases not matched to a gene: 4. This CDR3 has 12 amino acids. The CDR3 DNA is TGTGCCAGCAGCCAAGGAGGGGGCCTGGCTTTCTTT. Amino acids: CASSQGGGLAFF.

The gene calls are TRBV6-5 and TRBJ2-3; 7 bases are a match to TRBD1. The CDR3 spans 13 residues. V trimming: 6 bases; J trimming: 2 bases; junction bases outside the gene matches: 2. Germline lookup yields CDR1 MNHEY and CDR2 SVGAGI. The CDR3 DNA follows: TGTGCCAGCAGAGGGGGCCCCACAGATACGCAGTATTTT. As protein: CASRGGPTDTQYF.

The CDR3 sequence: CASSYDTRTGVGEQYF. The CDR3 region has the DNA TGTGCCAGCAGTTACGATACTAGGACAGGGGTCGGCGAGCAGTACTTC. J is TRBJ2-5 and V is TRBV6-5; 9 bases match TRBD1. The J call is in doubt because the DNA end fits TRBJ2-7 better. The CDR3 extends over 16 amino acids. CDR1 MNHEY and CDR2 SVGAGI come from the germline V gene.

In the case of this clone: This specimen includes other DNA sequences encoding the same CDR3. The chain combines TRBV7-9 with TRBJ1-5, with 7 bases matching TRBD1. CDR1 and CDR2 from the germline V gene are SEHNR and FQNEAQ (reference sequence). After removal of 5 bases from V and 2 bases from J, the junction contained 3 bases not matched to a gene. This CDR3 is 14 amino acids long. CDR3 nucleotides: TGTGCCAGCAGCCCCGGACAGGGCAATCAGCCCCAGCATTTT. This translates into CASSPGQGNQPQHF. The whole variable domain, filled in from reference TRBV7-9 and TRBJ1-5, reads DTGVSQNPRHKITKRGQNVTFRCDPISEHNRLYWYRQTLGQGPEFLTYFQNEAQLEKSRLLSDRFSAERPKGSFSTLEIQRTEQGDSAMYLCASSPGQGNQPQHFGDGTRLSIL.

The CDR3 loop is CASSLDGQTNTEAFF. CDR3 in DNA: TGCGCCAGCAGCTTGGATGGACAAACGAACACTGAAGCTTTCTTT. The chain combines TRBV5-1 with TRBJ1-1, with D maybe TRBD1 (5 bases). Between the trimmed V and J ends, which lost 0 bases and 1 base, there was a span of 10 bases. Looked up from germline, CDR1 is SGHRS and CDR2 is YFSETQ. There are 15 residues in the CDR3.

The gene calls are TRBV10-2 and TRBJ2-3; 7 bases agree with TRBD2. Germline loops: CDR1 WSHSY, CDR2 SAAADI. The CDR3 is 16 amino acids. With V trimmed by 0 bases and J by 3 bases, 6 bases remained unmatched. The CDR3 sequence is CASSESAGVGTDTQYF. CDR3 nucleotide sequence: TGCGCCAGCAGTGAGTCCGCGGGAGTGGGGACAGATACGCAGTATTTT.

The chain carries TRBV6-1 and TRBJ2-7; TRBD1 matches at 9 bases. This CDR3 is 13 amino acids long. The junction had 4 bases not matched to a gene; V was cut back by 8 bases and J by 2 bases. Germline CDR1 MNHNS, CDR2 SASEGT. The DNA for the CDR3 is TGTGCCAGCGGGGACAGGGAACCCTACGAGCAGTACTTC. Encoded protein: CASGDREPYEQYF.

J is TRBJ1-1 and V is TRBV16; D ambiguous. CDR1 and CDR2 from the germline V gene are KGHSY and FQNENV. Trimming took 2 bases from V and 7 from J, leaving 8 bases between them. The CDR3 spans 12 residues. CDR3 bases: TGTGCCAGCAGCCAAGGCGGGGATGAAGCTTTCTTT. Translating it yields CASSQGGDEAFF.

The J gene is TRBJ1-2, the V gene TRBV7-8; possible D gene TRBD1, 5 bases. Germline CDR1 reads SGHVS; CDR2 reads FQNEAQ. Between the trimmed V and J ends, which lost 7 bases and 5 bases, there was a span of 17 bases. CDR3 length equals 14 residues. In DNA form, the CDR3 reads TGTGCCAGCACCCTTACAGGAGGGTCGTATGGCTACACCTTC. It codes for CASTLTGGSYGYTF.

This sequence joins TRBV9 and TRBJ1-2; TRBD1 is a possible D gene (5 bases). The CDR3 sequence is 13 residues long. The germline V and J ends were trimmed by 0 bases and 3 bases, with 6 bases remaining between them. Germline CDR1 reads SGDLS; CDR2 reads YYNGEE. The CDR3 nucleotides are TGTGCCAGCAGCGTAGAAGGGGACTATGGCTACACCTTC. Its protein is CASSVEGDYGYTF.

This clone was found a few times. The chain employs TRBV18 and TRBJ1-3; D might be TRBD1 (5 bases). V lost 6 bases and J 6 bases, leaving 21 bases between the germline ends. CDR1 and CDR2 from the germline V gene are KGHSH and LQKENI. This CDR3 has 16 residues. Written as DNA, the CDR3 is TGTGCCAGCTCTGCTCAGGGCAGGGAAATTTCAAACACCATATATTTT. This translates into CASSAQGREISNTIYF.

The rearrangement joins TRBV4-1 to TRBJ1-2, with 7 nucleotides matching TRBD1. This CDR3 region has 13 residues. Germline CDR1 is MGHRA and CDR2 is YSYEKL. The ends lost 2 bases at V and 8 bases at J; junction bases unmatched: 5. CDR3 residues: CASSQRRGGGYTF. CDR3 in DNA: TGCGCCAGCAGCCAAAGAAGAGGGGGCGGCTACACCTTC.